Sequencing of this T cell receptor beta chain was carried out in a study of PD-1 blockade in classical Hodgkin lymphoma (TCRdb year 2020). Study-wide context: Nivolumab dosing was 3 mg/kg intravenously every 2 weeks, continuing until either disease progression or unacceptable toxicity. The study used TCR beta sequencing and CyTOF to define a peripheral blood immune signature of response to PD-1 blockade in classical Hodgkin lymphoma. Overall results and qualifications from the work: By C4D1, a significant rise was seen in CD4+ TCR diversity but not in CD8+ TCR diversity (p=0.0027 vs p=0.16), and the rise was most apparent among complete responders (p=0.02). Only a single clinical trial cohort was studied, and what caused the repertoire differences, possibly disease activity or prior therapy, remained undefined. Trial patients with a complete response had baseline diversity similar to that of newly diagnosed patients, while partial responders and progressors had significantly lower diversity. Newly diagnosed patients were reported to have lower baseline TCR diversity than healthy donors, and relapsed/refractory patients were reported to have lower baseline TCR diversity still. Lower diversity was observed in patients in whom nivolumab was started less than 1 year after ASCT, and these patients were excluded from later analyses so that confounding by immune reconstitution would be avoided.

Details on this clone: The antigen it binds to is not known. The record has no base qualities; no much larger clone is one base away.

V loses 0 bases, J loses 1 base, and the germline ends lie 9 bases apart. CDR3 length: 15 amino acids, cysteine to phenylalanine. The CDR3 DNA has 45 bases and is translated from base 1. CDR1 is given as LGHNA and CDR2 as YSLEER, both from the germline V gene. The Qiagen DNeasy kit was used to extract genomic DNA from unsorted PBMCs and from the negatively selected CD4+ and CD8+ fractions. Using primers that anneal to V and J segments, immunoSEQ multiplex PCR amplified the TCR beta CDR3 regions. A synthetic immune receptor repertoire was used to minimize amplification bias, and any residual bias was removed computationally once sequencing was done. In the authors' own workflow: Custom Python scripts were used to quantify repertoire diversity as the Shannon entropy index. Unsorted, CD4+ and CD8+ repertoires were analyzed separately, except for combined analyses in which CD4+ and CD8+ sequences were merged in silico. Clonal expansion was defined as at least a 2-fold frequency increase after treatment relative to C1D1, with a pseudocount of 0.5 for undetected baseline clones. Singleton clones were defined as clones with 0 or 1 copy at C1D1, and non-singleton clones were defined as clones with 2 or more copies. Clones expanded in unsorted samples were labelled as CD4+, CD8+ or unknown by matching protein sequences in sorted samples from the same patient. Wilcoxon tests on paired samples were used to test changes in diversity from C1D1 to C4D1. The immuneACCESS repertoire file appears here via TCRdb, limited to in-frame rearrangements. These files lack a portion of the clones; in checked studies, under half of the deficit traces to unresolved V genes, and the cause of the others is not known. That table supplies the V and J calls and clone size; D and trimming were determined from the DNA. This sample is represented by 35,000 to 45,000 clones; around 72% of them were singletons. The top ten clonotypes cover 2.8% of the sample.

The time point tag for this specimen amounts to: cycle 2 day 1 (C2D1) of nivolumab. Every trial patient had relapsed after autologous stem cell transplantation, and cohorts A, B and C differed in prior brentuximab vedotin exposure. The trial cohort included 55 to 60 patients with relapsed/refractory classical Hodgkin lymphoma, and each patient had a best overall response of complete response, partial response or progressive disease. In the multi-cohort phase II CheckMate 205 trial, trial patients received single-agent nivolumab. An independent review committee assessed best overall response using the 2007 International Working Group response criteria. Trial PBMCs were obtained immediately prior to nivolumab initiation (C1D1) and on therapy at cycle 2 day 1 and cycle 4 day 1. Peripheral blood was collected in 8 mL Vacutainer Cell Preparation Tubes, from which PBMCs were isolated by centrifugation and then cryopreserved.

This specimen was peripheral blood mononuclear cells (PBMCs), taken before the second cycle of nivolumab. This receptor was taken from a human donor with classical Hodgkin lymphoma. Recombination linked TRBV4-3 to TRBJ1-1, with no D gene named confidently. The CDR3 region reads CASSQDLSENTEAFF. The sequenced DNA: TGCGCCAGCAGCCAAGATCTATCAGAGAACACTGAAGCTTTCTTT.